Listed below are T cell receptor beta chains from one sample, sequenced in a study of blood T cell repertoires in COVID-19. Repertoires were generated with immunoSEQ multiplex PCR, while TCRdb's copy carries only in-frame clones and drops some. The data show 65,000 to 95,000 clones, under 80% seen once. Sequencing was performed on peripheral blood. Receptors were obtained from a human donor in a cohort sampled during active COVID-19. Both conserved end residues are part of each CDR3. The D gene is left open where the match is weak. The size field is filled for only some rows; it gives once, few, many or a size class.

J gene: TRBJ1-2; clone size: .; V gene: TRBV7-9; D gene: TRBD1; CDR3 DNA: TGTGCTAGCAGCTGGCCCGCCGGGACAGACTTTCTCTATGGCTACACCTTC; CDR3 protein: CASSWPAGTDFLYGYTF
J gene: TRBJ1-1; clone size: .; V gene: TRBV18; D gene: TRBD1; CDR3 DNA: TGTGCCAGCTCACCAGGCGGGACAGGGATGGACACTGAAGCTTTCTTT; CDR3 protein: CASSPGGTGMDTEAFF
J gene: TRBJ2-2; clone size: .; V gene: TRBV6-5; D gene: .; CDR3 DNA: TGTGCCAGCAGTCCGCACAGGGAGGGCACCGGGGAGCTGTTTTTT; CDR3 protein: CASSPHREGTGELFF
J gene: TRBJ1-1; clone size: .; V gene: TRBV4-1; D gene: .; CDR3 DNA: TGCGCCAGCAGCCAACTTTGGGGGGACACTGAAGCTTTCTTT; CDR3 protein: CASSQLWGDTEAFF
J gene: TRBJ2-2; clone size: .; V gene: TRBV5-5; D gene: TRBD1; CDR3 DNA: TGTGCCAGCGGCGATACAGGGGCCGGGGAGCTGTTTTTT; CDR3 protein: CASGDTGAGELFF
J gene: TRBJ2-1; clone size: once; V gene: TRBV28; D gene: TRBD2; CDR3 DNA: TGTGCCAGCAGTTTCTCGCTGAGACTAGCGGGAGGGCAGGATGAGCAGTTCTTC; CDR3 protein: CASSFSLRLAGGQDEQFF
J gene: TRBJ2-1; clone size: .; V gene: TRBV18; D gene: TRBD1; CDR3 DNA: TGTGCCAGCTCACCATATTTGGACAGGGTAATAAATGAGCAGTTCTTC; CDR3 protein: CASSPYLDRVINEQFF
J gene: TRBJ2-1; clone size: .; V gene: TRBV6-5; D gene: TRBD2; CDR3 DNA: TGTGCCAGCAGTTACGGGACTAGCGGGGGCAATGAGCAGTTCTTC; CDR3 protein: CASSYGTSGGNEQFF
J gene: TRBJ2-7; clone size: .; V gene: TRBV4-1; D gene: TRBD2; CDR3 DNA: TGCGCCAGCAGCCAACCCGGACCTAGCGGAGTAACCTACGAGCAGTACTTC; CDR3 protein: CASSQPGPSGVTYEQYF
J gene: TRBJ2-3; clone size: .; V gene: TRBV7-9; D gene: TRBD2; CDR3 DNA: TGTGCCAGCAGCCCGACTAGCGGGGAGGGGGCAGATACGCAGTATTTT; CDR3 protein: CASSPTSGEGADTQYF
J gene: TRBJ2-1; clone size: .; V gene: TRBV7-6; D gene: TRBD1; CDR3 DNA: TGTGCCAGCAGCTTAGCCGCCAGGGGGCTTGATGAGAAGCAGTTCTTC; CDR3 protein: CASSLAARGLDEKQFF
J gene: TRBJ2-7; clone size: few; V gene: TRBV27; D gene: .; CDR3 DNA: TGTGCCAGCAGTTTATGGGCGGGTGAGTCCTACGAGCAGTACTTC; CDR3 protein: CASSLWAGESYEQYF
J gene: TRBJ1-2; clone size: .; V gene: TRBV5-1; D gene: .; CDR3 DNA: TGCGCCAGCAGCTTGGGGGGCAGCAACTATGGCTACACCTTC; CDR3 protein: CASSLGGSNYGYTF
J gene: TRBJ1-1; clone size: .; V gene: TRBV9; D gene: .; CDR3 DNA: TGTGCCAGCAGCGTAGTAGGGGACACTGAAGCTTTCTTT; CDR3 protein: CASSVVGDTEAFF
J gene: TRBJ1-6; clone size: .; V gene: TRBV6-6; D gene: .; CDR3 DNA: TGTGCCAGCAGCCTAGCCCCGGGCACTTATAATTCACCCCTCCACTTT; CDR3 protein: CASSLAPGTYNSPLHF
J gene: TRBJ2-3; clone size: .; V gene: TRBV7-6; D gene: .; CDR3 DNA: TGTGCCAGCAGCTTAGGTAGCGGATTCACAGATACGCAGTATTTT; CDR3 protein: CASSLGSGFTDTQYF
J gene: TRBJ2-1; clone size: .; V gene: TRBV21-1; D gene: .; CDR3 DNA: TGTGCCAGCAGCAAGGGGGACAGCGTTAACAATGAGCAGTTCTTC; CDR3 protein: CASSKGDSVNNEQFF
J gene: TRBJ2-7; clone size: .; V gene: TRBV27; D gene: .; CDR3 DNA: TGTGCCAGCAGTTTTTCGGGTCCTGCCTACGAGCAGTACTTC; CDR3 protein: CASSFSGPAYEQYF
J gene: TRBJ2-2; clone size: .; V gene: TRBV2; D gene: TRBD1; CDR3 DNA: TGTGCCAGCAGTGAACGACAGGGGGGATACAAAAACACCGGGGAGCTGTTTTTT; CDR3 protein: CASSERQGGYKNTGELFF
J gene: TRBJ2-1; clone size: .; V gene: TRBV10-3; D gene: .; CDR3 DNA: TGTGCCATCGGTAATCAGGGATGGGGTGAGCAGTTCTTC; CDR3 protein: CAIGNQGWGEQFF
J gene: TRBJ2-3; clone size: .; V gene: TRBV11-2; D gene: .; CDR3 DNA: TGTGCCAGCAGCTTAGGCGGAGATACGCAGTATTTT; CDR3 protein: CASSLGGDTQYF
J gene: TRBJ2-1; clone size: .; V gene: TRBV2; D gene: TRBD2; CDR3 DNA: TGTGCCAGCGGTGGACTAGCGGATTACAATGAGCAGTTCTTC; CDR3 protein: CASGGLADYNEQFF
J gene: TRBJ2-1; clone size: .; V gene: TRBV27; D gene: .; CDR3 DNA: TGTGCCAGCAGTTTAGCCTCGGGACTCCCAAGCCGGAGCTCCTACAATGAGCAGTTCTTC; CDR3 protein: CASSLASGLPSRSSYNEQFF
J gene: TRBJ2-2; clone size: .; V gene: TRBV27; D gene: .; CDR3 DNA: TGTGCCACCAACAGTTACACCGGGGAGCTGTTTTTT; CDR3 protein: CATNSYTGELFF
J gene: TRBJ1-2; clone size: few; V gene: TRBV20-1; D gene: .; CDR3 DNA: TGCAGTGCTAGGGACAGCTATGGCTACACCTTC; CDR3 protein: CSARDSYGYTF